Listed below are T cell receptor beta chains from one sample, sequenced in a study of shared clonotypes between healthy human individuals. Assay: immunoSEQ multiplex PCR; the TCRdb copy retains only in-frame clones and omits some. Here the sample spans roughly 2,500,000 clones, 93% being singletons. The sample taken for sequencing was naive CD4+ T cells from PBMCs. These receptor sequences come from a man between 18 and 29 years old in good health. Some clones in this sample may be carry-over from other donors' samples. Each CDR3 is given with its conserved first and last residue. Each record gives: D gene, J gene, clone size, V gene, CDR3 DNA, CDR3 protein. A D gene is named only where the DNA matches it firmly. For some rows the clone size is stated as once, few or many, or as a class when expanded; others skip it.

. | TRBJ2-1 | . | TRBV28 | TGTGCCAGCAGTTTTCAGCCCAATGAGCAGTTCTTC | CASSFQPNEQFF
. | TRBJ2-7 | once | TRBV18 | TGTGCCAGCTCTCAAAGGCTGGGGGACTACGAGCAGTACTTC | CASSQRLGDYEQYF
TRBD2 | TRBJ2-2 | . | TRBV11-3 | TGTGCCAGCAGCTTAGGTCCAGCGGGAGTAAGGACCGGGGAGCTGTTTTTT | CASSLGPAGVRTGELFF
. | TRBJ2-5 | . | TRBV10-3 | TGTGCCATCAGTGATTCAGGCTCAACCCAAGAGACCCAGTACTTC | CAISDSGSTQETQYF
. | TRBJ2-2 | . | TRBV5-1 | TGCGCCAGCAGCCCGTGGGTGGACGGGGAGCTGTTTTTT | CASSPWVDGELFF
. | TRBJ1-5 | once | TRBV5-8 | TGTGCCAGCAGCTTCTACCGGACGCTGGGGCATCAGCCCCAGCATTTT | CASSFYRTLGHQPQHF
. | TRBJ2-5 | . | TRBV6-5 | TGTGCCAGCAGTTATTCGGGGAGCGATCAAGAGACCCAGTACTTC | CASSYSGSDQETQYF
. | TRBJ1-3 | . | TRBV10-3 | TGTGCCATCAGCGGCCTGGGCAGAGGAGGGAAGAGAAACACCATATATTTT | CAISGLGRGGKRNTIYF
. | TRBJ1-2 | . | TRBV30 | TGTGCCTGGAGCACAGAGGGAGGCTACACCTTC | CAWSTEGGYTF
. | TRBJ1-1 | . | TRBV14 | TGTGCCAGCAGCCAATCCCGGCGAAGTGAAGCTTTCTTT | CASSQSRRSEAFF
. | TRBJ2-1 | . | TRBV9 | TGTGCCAGCAGCGTAGCTACGGGAGAGTGGAATGAGCAGTTCTTC | CASSVATGEWNEQFF
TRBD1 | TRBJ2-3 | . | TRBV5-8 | TGTGCCAGCAGCTTCATGACAGGGACAGATACGCAGTATTTT | CASSFMTGTDTQYF
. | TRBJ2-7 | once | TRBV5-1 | TGCGCCAGCAATGAACCACAAGGCGACGAGCAGTACTTC | CASNEPQGDEQYF
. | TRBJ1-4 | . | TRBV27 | TGTGCCAGCAGCCGGCTGGGGGTTCGGGCTGAAAAACTGTTTTTT | CASSRLGVRAEKLFF
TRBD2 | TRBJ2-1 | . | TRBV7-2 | TGTGCCAGCAGCGGCACGGGGGGTTACAATGAGCAGTTCTTC | CASSGTGGYNEQFF
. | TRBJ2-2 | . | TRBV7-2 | TGTGCCAGCAGCTTACCCGCCGGGGAGCTGTTTTTT | CASSLPAGELFF
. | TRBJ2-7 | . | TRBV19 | TGTGCCAGTAGTATCTGGTTCCAGGGAGAGTACGAGCAGTACTTC | CASSIWFQGEYEQYF
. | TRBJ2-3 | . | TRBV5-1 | TGCGCCAGCAGCCTGGTGGGGGTCACAGATACGCAGTATTTT | CASSLVGVTDTQYF
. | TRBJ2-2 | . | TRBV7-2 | TGTGCCAGCAGCTTAGTTGGCTCGGGGGAGCTGTTTTTT | CASSLVGSGELFF
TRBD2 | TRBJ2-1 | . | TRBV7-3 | TGTGCCAGCAGCTTATTTGGACTAGCGGGAAGCTCCTACAATGAGCAGTTCTTC | CASSLFGLAGSSYNEQFF
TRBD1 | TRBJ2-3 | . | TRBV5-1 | TGCGCCAGCAGCGAAGGGACAGGGGCTTGGACAGATACGCAGTATTTT | CASSEGTGAWTDTQYF
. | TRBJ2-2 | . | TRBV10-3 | TGTGCCATCAGTAGTACCCAGGGGTACACCGGGGAGCTGTTTTTT | CAISSTQGYTGELFF
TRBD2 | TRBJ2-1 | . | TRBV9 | TGTGCCAGCAGCCCCAGCGGGGTATCCTACAATGAGCAGTTCTTC | CASSPSGVSYNEQFF
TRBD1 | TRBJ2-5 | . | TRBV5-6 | TGTGCCAGCAGCTATGGACAGGCCGAAGAGACCCAGTACTTC | CASSYGQAEETQYF
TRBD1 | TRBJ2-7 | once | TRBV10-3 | TGTGCCATCACCGCGACAGGGGCCTACGAGCAGTACTTC | CAITATGAYEQYF
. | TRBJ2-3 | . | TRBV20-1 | TGCAGTGTTCAGCCGGATACGCAGTATTTT | CSVQPDTQYF
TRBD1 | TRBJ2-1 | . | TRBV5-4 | TGTGCCAGCAGCTTCCCTGGATCGGGACAGGAGCAGTTCTTC | CASSFPGSGQEQFF
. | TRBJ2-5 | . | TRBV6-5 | TGTGCCAGCAGTTACCTCCGGACCCTTGAATCCCAGTACTTC | CASSYLRTLESQYF
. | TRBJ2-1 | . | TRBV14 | TGTGCCAGCAGCCCGCCTAGCGTCTATCCTTACAATGAGCAGTTCTTC | CASSPPSVYPYNEQFF
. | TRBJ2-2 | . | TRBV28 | TGTGCCAGCAGTTTACAAGCCAGGGGGGTCGGGGAGCTGTTTTTT | CASSLQARGVGELFF
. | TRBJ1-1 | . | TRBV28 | TGTGCCAGCCCGTGGACCAATTTGGACGGCCCGCGGGAGGACACTGAAGCTTTCTTT | CASPWTNLDGPREDTEAFF
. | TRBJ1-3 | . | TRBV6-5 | TGTGCCAGCAGCTCCCCCCTCGGAAACACCATATATTTT | CASSSPLGNTIYF
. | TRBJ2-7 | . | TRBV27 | TGTGCCAGCAGTTTAGCCCGAGGTTACGAGCAGTACTTC | CASSLARGYEQYF
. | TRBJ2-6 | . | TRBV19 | TGTGCCAGTAGTCCCTGGTCAGGGTCTGGGGCCAACGTCCTGACTTTC | CASSPWSGSGANVLTF
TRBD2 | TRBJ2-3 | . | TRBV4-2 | TGTGCCAGCAGCCAAAGCCCACTAGCGGGAAGCACAGATACGCAGTATTTT | CASSQSPLAGSTDTQYF
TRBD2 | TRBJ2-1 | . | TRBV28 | TGTGCCAGCAGTTTAATGGGAGCGGGAGGTGAGCAGTTCTTC | CASSLMGAGGEQFF
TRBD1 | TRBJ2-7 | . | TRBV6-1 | TGTGCCAGCAGGGACAGGGGATCCTACGAGCAGTACTTC | CASRDRGSYEQYF
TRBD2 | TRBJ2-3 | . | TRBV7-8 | TGTGCCAGCAGCTATGGACTAGCGGGACTCACAGATACGCAGTATTTT | CASSYGLAGLTDTQYF
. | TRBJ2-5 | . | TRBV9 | TGTGCCAGCAGCGTAGAGGGCAGGCGGGAGACCCAGTACTTC | CASSVEGRRETQYF
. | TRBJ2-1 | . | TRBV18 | TGTGCCAGCTCACCACAGGAGACGGAAATCAATGAGCAGTTCTTC | CASSPQETEINEQFF
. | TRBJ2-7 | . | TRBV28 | TGTGCCAGCAGTTCATCGGACGGGGAATCCTACGAGCAGTACTTC | CASSSSDGESYEQYF
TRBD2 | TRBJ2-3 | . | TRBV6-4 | TGTGCCAGCAGTTCGGGGGGAGTTGGAACAGATACGCAGTATTTT | CASSSGGVGTDTQYF
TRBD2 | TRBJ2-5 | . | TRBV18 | TGTGCCAGCTCACCACAGGCTGGACTAGCGGGTCAAGAGACCCAGTACTTC | CASSPQAGLAGQETQYF
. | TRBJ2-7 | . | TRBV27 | TGTGCCAGCAGCCGACAGAGGGTGGCTCCGCATCACTACGAGCAGTACTTC | CASSRQRVAPHHYEQYF
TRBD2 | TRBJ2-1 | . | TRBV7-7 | TGTGCCAGCAGCTTGGGACTAGCGGGAGAGGGTGAGCAGTTCTTC | CASSLGLAGEGEQFF
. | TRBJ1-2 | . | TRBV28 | TGTGCCAGCAGTGCGATGGGGGGCTACACCTTC | CASSAMGGYTF
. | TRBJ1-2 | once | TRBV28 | TGTGCCAGCAGTTTAGTCAACTCCAATATCCTCAAGGCACGGGGTGGCTACACCTTC | CASSLVNSNILKARGGYTF
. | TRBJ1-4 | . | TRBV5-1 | TGCGCCAGCAGCTTGGCCCGACAGCCAAGAATAGGGTCTAATGAAAAACTGTTTTTT | CASSLARQPRIGSNEKLFF
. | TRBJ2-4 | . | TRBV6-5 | TGTGCCAGCAGTTACACCCGAACCAAAAACATTCAGTACTTC | CASSYTRTKNIQYF
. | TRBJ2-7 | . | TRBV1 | TGCACCCCGTGGACTAGCCCCTACGAGCAGTACTTC | CTPWTSPYEQYF
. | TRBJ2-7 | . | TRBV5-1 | TGCGCCAGCAGCTTGGCGTCAGGGCTAGGGCTCGAGCAGTACTTC | CASSLASGLGLEQYF
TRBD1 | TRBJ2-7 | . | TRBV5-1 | TGCGCCAGCAGCTTTTACCCAGGGGGCTCCTACGAGCAGTACTTC | CASSFYPGGSYEQYF
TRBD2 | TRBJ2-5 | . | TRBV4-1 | TGCGCCAGCACCCAGACCGCGGGACTAGCGGGAGGCCCGGAGTGGTTGGAGACCCAGTACTTC | CASTQTAGLAGGPEWLETQYF
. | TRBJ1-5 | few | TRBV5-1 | TGCGCCAGCAGCTTGACTCCGGAGGGCAATCAGCCCCAGCATTTT | CASSLTPEGNQPQHF
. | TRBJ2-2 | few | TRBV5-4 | TGTGCCAGCAGTTCCGTGAGGGGCAGCGCGAACACCGGGGAGCTGTTTTTT | CASSSVRGSANTGELFF
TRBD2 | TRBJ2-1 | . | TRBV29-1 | TGCAGCGTTGATAGGACTAGCGGGAGTAGTCGTGAGCAGTTCTTC | CSVDRTSGSSREQFF
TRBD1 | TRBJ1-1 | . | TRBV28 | TGTGCCAGCAGGGGGACAGGGTCGAACACTGAAGCTTTCTTT | CASRGTGSNTEAFF
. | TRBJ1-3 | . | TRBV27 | TGTGCCAGCACTCTTCCCGCCGAAGAGTATGGAAACACCATATATTTT | CASTLPAEEYGNTIYF
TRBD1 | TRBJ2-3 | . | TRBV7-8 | TGTGCCAGCAGTTTCTATCAGGGGGCCGCAGATACGCAGTATTTT | CASSFYQGAADTQYF